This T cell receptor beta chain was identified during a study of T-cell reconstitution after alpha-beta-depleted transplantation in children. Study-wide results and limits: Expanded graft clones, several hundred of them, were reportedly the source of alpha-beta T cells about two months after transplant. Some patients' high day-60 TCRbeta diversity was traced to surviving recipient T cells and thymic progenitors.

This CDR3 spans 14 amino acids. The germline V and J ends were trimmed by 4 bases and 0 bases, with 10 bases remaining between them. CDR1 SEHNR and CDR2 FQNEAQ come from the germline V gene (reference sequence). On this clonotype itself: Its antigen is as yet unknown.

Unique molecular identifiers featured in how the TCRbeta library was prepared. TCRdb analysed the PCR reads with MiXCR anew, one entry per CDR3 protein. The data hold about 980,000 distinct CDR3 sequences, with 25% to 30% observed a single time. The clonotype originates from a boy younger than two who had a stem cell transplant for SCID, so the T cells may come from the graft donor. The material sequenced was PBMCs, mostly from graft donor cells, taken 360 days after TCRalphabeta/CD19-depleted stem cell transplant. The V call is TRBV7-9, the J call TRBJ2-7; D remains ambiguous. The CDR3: CASSYRTDSYEQYF. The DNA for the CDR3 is TGTGCCAGCAGCTATAGGACGGACTCCTACGAGCAGTACTTC.